A few counts support the clone carrying this TCR beta chain. The sample belongs to a study of blood T cell repertoires in COVID-19. Whole-study context: Material from acute and convalescent COVID-19 was sourced from the United States, Italy and Spain. Sources were T cells, B-cell-depleted T cells, or PBMCs; the material itself was cDNA or gDNA.

In the original processing: Counts of nucleated cells, estimated from reference gene primer amplification, were obtained. Profiled with immunoSEQ multiplex PCR; TCRdb holds only in-frame clones, not every one. The V and J calls and clone size were taken over from that table, and D and trimming were inferred from the DNA. The repertoire holds fewer than 200,000 clones, with 76% as singletons. V shed 8 bases and J 6 bases; nucleotides not matched to a gene: 7. The CDR3 totals 15 residues. CDR1 and CDR2 from the germline V gene are SNHLY and FYNNEI. The sequenced material came from peripheral blood. The sequence was obtained from a woman of 80 years or more with acute or convalescent COVID-19. The chain has TRBV2 and TRBJ2-2, with 12 bases fitting TRBD2. Here the CDR3 reads CASFGLAGMAGELFF. CDR3 bases: TGTGCCAGCTTTGGACTAGCGGGGATGGCCGGGGAGCTGTTTTTT.